The 15 T cell receptor beta chains below all came from one sample that was sequenced in a study of cytomegalovirus exposure and HLA in healthy donors. PCR was performed using 60 Vbeta and 13 Jbeta primers. TCRdb keeps only in-frame clones here, not all; method: immunoSEQ multiplex PCR. The repertoire has 100,000 to 150,000 clones, about 86% of them found once; the top ten carry less than 0.75%. Material: PBMCs. These receptors were collected from a man between 18 and 35 years old in good health and CMV-seronegative.

This chain uses TRBV28 with TRBJ2-7; tentative D call: TRBD1 (5 bases). This CDR3 contains 15 residues. The V end was cut by 6 bases, the J end by 2 bases, with 17 bases between. Germline-derived CDR1 and CDR2 are MDHEN and SYDVKM. The CDR3 protein is CASSITGPLPYEQYF. The CDR3 nucleotides are TGTGCCAGCAGCATTACAGGTCCCCTTCCCTACGAGCAGTACTTC.

The chain uses TRBV29-1 and TRBJ2-7, with 9 bases matching TRBD1. Germline loops: CDR1 SQVTM, CDR2 ANQGSEA. This CDR3 contains 14 residues. Unmatched junction bases numbered 9, after V lost 6 bases and J lost 3 bases. In DNA form, the CDR3 reads TGCAGCGTCCGCTCGGGACAGGGAGGCTACGAGCAGTACTTC. Translation: CSVRSGQGGYEQYF.

This chain connects TRBV9 to TRBJ1-5, with D perhaps matching TRBD1 (6 bases). The germline V gene has CDR1 SGDLS and CDR2 YYNGEE. Trimming removed 3 bases from V and 3 bases from J, with 13 bases in between. The CDR3 has 15 amino acids. CDR3 residues: CASSDSRDNNQPQHF. DNA of the CDR3: TGTGCCAGCAGCGATTCCCGGGACAACAATCAGCCCCAGCATTTT.

The chain combines TRBV10-2 with TRBJ2-1, with D possibly matching TRBD1 (6 bases). The CDR3 is made up of 13 amino acids. Per the germline V gene, CDR1 is WSHSY and CDR2 is SAAADI. The CDR3 protein is CTAGTSKWNEQFF. The CDR3 nucleotides are TGCACCGCCGGGACAAGTAAATGGAATGAGCAGTTCTTC.

V and J are TRBV27 and TRBJ1-1; 8 bases align to TRBD1. V was pared by 4 bases and J by 5 bases, with 6 bases of the junction left unmatched. Germline loops: CDR1 MNHEY, CDR2 SMNVEV (reference sequence). This CDR3 comprises 14 residues. The CDR3 spells CASSYQGQATEAFF. The CDR3 DNA is TGTGCCAGCAGTTACCAGGGACAGGCTACTGAAGCTTTCTTT.

In this sample, this clone turned up a few times. DNA for the CDR3: TGCGCCAGCAGCCAAAGGTCGTGGGCTGCAGATACGCAGTATTTT. Protein product: CASSQRSWAADTQYF. This chain links TRBV4-3 with TRBJ2-3; D unresolved. The CDR3 covers 15 residues. Germline CDR1 LGHNA, CDR2 YSLEER. Trimming removed 2 bases at V and 4 bases at J, with 13 bases between.

V and J are TRBV9 and TRBJ2-3; 10 nucleotides agree with TRBD2. CDR3 length: 15 residues. Germline CDR1 reads SGDLS; CDR2 reads YYNGEE. The J segment lost 4 bases and the V segment lost 1 base, leaving 3 bases of the junction unmatched. Here the CDR3 DNA reads TGTGCCAGCAGCGTAAGAGCGGGGGGGGCAGATACGCAGTATTTT. It codes for CASSVRAGGADTQYF.

Here the CDR3 reads CASSVGGGAQYF. Here the CDR3 DNA reads TGTGCCAGCAGCGTAGGAGGAGGGGCCCAGTACTTC. V gene TRBV9 combines with J gene TRBJ2-5, with D maybe TRBD2 (6 bases). The V gene's germline CDR1 is SGDLS and CDR2 YYNGEE. V lost 0 bases, J lost 9 bases, and 9 bases lay in between. The CDR3 has 12 residues.

This clone was recorded once. This chain links TRBV7-2 with TRBJ2-7, with D perhaps TRBD1 (6 bases). Trimming removed 4 bases from V and 6 bases from J, with 13 bases in between. Germline V lookup: CDR1 SGHTA, CDR2 FQGNSA. This CDR3 has 13 residues. The CDR3 spells CASSSYRESEQYF. Here the CDR3 DNA reads TGTGCCAGCAGCTCCTACAGGGAGAGCGAGCAGTACTTC.

The chain recombines TRBV6-5 with TRBJ2-2, with TRBD2 matching over 9 bases. The CDR3 spans 16 residues. The ends lost 0 bases at V and 7 bases at J; junction bases unmatched: 6. The germline V gene encodes CDR1 MNHEY and CDR2 SVGAGI. The CDR3 region is CASSYSSGGSGGELFF. The CDR3 bases are TGTGCCAGCAGTTACTCAAGCGGGGGGAGTGGCGGGGAGCTGTTTTTT.

The chain joins TRBV28 to TRBJ1-5; D might be TRBD1 (5 bases). Trimming pared 10 bases from V and 1 base from J, leaving 26 bases between. Germline V gene lookup returns CDR1 MDHEN and CDR2 SYDVKM. The CDR3 runs 18 residues. The CDR3 region is CATQGAGLQATSNQPQHF. The CDR3 nucleotides read TGTGCCACCCAAGGGGCAGGGCTTCAGGCAACGAGCAATCAGCCCCAGCATTTT. Variable domain in full (rest from reference TRBV28 and TRBJ1-5): DVKVTQSSRYLVKRTGEKVFLECVQDMDHENMFWYRQDPGLGLRLIYFSYDVKMKEKGDIPEGYSVSREKKERFSLILESASTNQTSMYLCATQGAGLQATSNQPQHFGDGTRLSIL.

This clone was detected a few times. The chain uses TRBV19 and TRBJ2-3, with unresolved D. This CDR3 has 11 amino acids. Trimming removed 7 bases from V and 5 bases from J, with 7 bases in between. Germline-derived CDR1 and CDR2 are LNHDA and SQIVND (reference sequence). CDR3: CASTSRDTQYF. CDR3 coding DNA: TGTGCCAGTACCTCCAGAGATACGCAGTATTTT.

The V call is TRBV7-9, the J call TRBJ1-1; D remains unclear. Trimming shortened V by 5 bases and J by 3 bases, and 10 bases separated the two germline ends. This CDR3 contains 13 residues. Per germline, CDR1 SEHNR and CDR2 FQNEAQ (reference sequence). The CDR3 here is CASSREIDTEAFF. In DNA form, the CDR3 reads TGTGCCAGCAGCCGGGAGATAGACACTGAAGCTTTCTTT. The full variable domain, its missing parts supplied by reference TRBV7-9 and TRBJ1-1, is DTGVSQNPRHKITKRGQNVTFRCDPISEHNRLYWYRQTLGQGPEFLTYFQNEAQLEKSRLLSDRFSAERPKGSFSTLEIQRTEQGDSAMYLCASSREIDTEAFFGQGTRLTVV.

CDR3 loop: CASSLERQSVREKLFF. The DNA of the CDR3 is TGTGCCAGCAGCTTAGAAAGACAATCGGTTAGGGAAAAACTGTTTTTT. V gene TRBV7-6 combines with J gene TRBJ1-4; D ambiguous. The CDR3 totals 16 residues. Trimming pared 1 base from V and 8 bases from J, leaving 17 bases between. From germline, CDR1 is SGHVS and CDR2 FNYEAQ.

This clone was detected ten times or more. J is TRBJ1-6 and V is TRBV11-1; TRBD1 matches 8 bases. Germline V gives CDR1 SGHAT, CDR2 FQDESV (reference sequence). CDR3 length: 16 residues. V was clipped by 4 bases and J by 7 bases; unmatched bases: 9. CDR3 amino acids: CASSWDSGQGNSPLHF. The DNA of the CDR3 is TGTGCCAGCAGCTGGGACTCCGGACAGGGAAATTCACCCCTCCACTTT.